The 21 T cell receptor beta chains listed next were all sequenced from one sample in a study of cytomegalovirus exposure and HLA in healthy donors. PCR involved 60 Vbeta and 13 Jbeta primers. TCRdb's copy holds only in-frame clones and misses some; the assay was immunoSEQ multiplex PCR. The table includes around 94,000 clones, less than 85% detected once. Specimen: PBMCs. Source of these receptors: an older woman in good health and CMV-seropositive.

The genes are TRBV30 and TRBJ2-7; unclear D gene. This CDR3 is built from 12 residues. In germline, CDR1 is GTSNPN, CDR2 SVGIG (reference sequence). Trimming took off 0 bases at V and 4 bases at J, with 7 bases between the two ends. CDR3 loop: CAWSVLRYEQYF. DNA for the CDR3: TGTGCCTGGAGTGTACTGAGGTACGAGCAGTACTTC.

As regards this clone: This CDR3 is also generated by other DNA sequences in the sample. V and J are TRBV2 and TRBJ2-7; 10 nucleotides match TRBD2. Trimming removed 5 bases from V and 6 bases from J; junction bases left unmatched: 7. Germline values: CDR1 SNHLY, CDR2 FYNNEI. CDR3 length: 14 residues. DNA for the CDR3: TGTGCCAGCAGTCCTCGGACTAGCGGCGGCGAGCAGTACTTC. As protein: CASSPRTSGGEQYF. Combining the CDR3 with reference TRBV2 and TRBJ2-7 gives the whole variable domain EPEVTQTPSHQVTQMGQEVILRCVPISNHLYFYWYRQILGQKVEFLVSFYNNEISEKSEIFDDQFSVERPDGSNFTLKIRSTKLEDSAMYFCASSPRTSGGEQYFGPGTRLTVT.

The J gene is TRBJ1-2, the V gene TRBV27, with TRBD1 identical over 8 bases. The germline gives CDR1 MNHEY, CDR2 SMNVEV (reference sequence). V gave up 3 bases and J gave up 4 bases; unmatched junction bases: 1. This CDR3 contains 13 residues. CDR3 sequence (DNA): TGTGCCAGCAGTTTGACAGGGGTCTATGGCTACACCTTC. As protein: CASSLTGVYGYTF.

The rearrangement joins TRBV6-1 to TRBJ2-5; 11 nucleotides agree with TRBD1. Germline CDR1 and CDR2: MNHNS and SASEGT. The CDR3 loop spans 15 amino acids. Trimming took 6 bases from V and 4 from J; bases not matched to a gene: 7. The CDR3: CASRDRGLIGETQYF. The CDR3 DNA reads TGTGCCAGCAGGGACAGGGGGCTGATAGGAGAGACCCAGTACTTC.

The rearrangement links TRBV28 to TRBJ1-2; 10 bases line up with TRBD1. Germline CDR1 is MDHEN and CDR2 is SYDVKM. The CDR3 spans 14 residues. V lost 5 bases to trimming and J lost 4 bases; unmatched junction nucleotides: 4. CDR3 sequence reads: CASSVGTGVYGYTF. The DNA of the CDR3 is TGTGCCAGCAGTGTCGGGACAGGGGTCTATGGCTACACCTTC.

The chain is built from TRBV5-4 and TRBJ2-1; 8 bases are a match to TRBD2. Trimming at V came to 3 bases and at J to 8 bases, leaving 13 bases not matched to a gene. The germline V gene has CDR1 SGHNT and CDR2 YYREEE (reference sequence). This CDR3 comprises 16 residues. CDR3 bases: TGTGCCAGCAGCTCGGTCGGGACTAGTGGGACCCATGAGCAGTTCTTC. This codes for CASSSVGTSGTHEQFF.

The chain carries TRBV19 and TRBJ1-6, with 7 bases matching TRBD1. Unmatched junction bases numbered 5, after V lost 9 bases and J lost 9 bases. The V gene's germline CDR1 is LNHDA and CDR2 SQIVND (reference sequence). This CDR3 comprises 12 residues. DNA for the CDR3: TGTGCCAGCCAGGGGGTAGGTTCACCCCTCCACTTT. The encoded protein is CASQGVGSPLHF. The variable domain in full, completed from reference TRBV19 and TRBJ1-6, reads DGGITQSPKYLFRKEGQNVTLSCEQNLNHDAMYWYRQDPGQGLRLIYYSQIVNDFQKGDIAEGYSVSREKKESFPLTVTSAQKNPTAFYLCASQGVGSPLHFGNGTRLTVT.

The chain links TRBV19 to TRBJ2-2; 15 bases fit TRBD2. J was trimmed by 7 bases and V by 5 bases; bases with no gene match: 20. The CDR3 covers 21 residues. CDR1 LNHDA and CDR2 SQIVND come from the germline V gene (reference sequence). The chain's CDR3 is CASSQGLAGGVAARGNGELFF. The CDR3 nucleotides are TGTGCCAGTAGTCAAGGACTAGCGGGAGGGGTAGCTGCGCGAGGAAACGGGGAGCTGTTTTTT.

This chain links TRBV7-6 with TRBJ2-3, with D unresolved. V lost 1 base and J lost 2, with 4 bases in between. CDR3 length: 13 residues. Germline V gene sequence: CDR1 SGHVS, CDR2 FNYEAQ. CDR3 in DNA: TGTGCCAGCAGCTTAGGAGACACAGATACGCAGTATTTT. Translation gives CASSLGDTDTQYF. The entire variable domain, with the rest obtained from reference TRBV7-6 and TRBJ2-3, is as follows: GAGVSQSPRYKVTKRGQDVALRCDPISGHVSLYWYRQALGQGPEFLTYFNYEAQQDKSGLPNDRFSAERPEGSISTLTIQRTEQRDSAMYRCASSLGDTDTQYFGPGTRLTVL.

V gene TRBV10-3 combines with J gene TRBJ2-1, with 7 bases matching TRBD2. The CDR3 contains 15 residues. The ends lost 4 bases at V and 2 bases at J; junction bases unmatched: 5. Germline CDR1 is ENHRY and CDR2 is SYGVKD. CDR3 sequence: CAISAGGYPYNEQFF. The CDR3 DNA is TGTGCCATCAGTGCGGGGGGATACCCCTACAATGAGCAGTTCTTC.

The table lists this clone with a few counts. The V and J genes are TRBV18 and TRBJ1-1, with 7 bases matching TRBD1. Germline CDR1 reads KGHSH; CDR2 reads LQKENI. The V and J ends lost 2 bases and 0 bases, in that order; junction bases with no gene match: 9. This CDR3 contains 17 residues. The CDR3, as DNA: TGTGCCAGCTCACCAGATAGGGGGCTGTTGCTGAACACTGAAGCTTTCTTT. As protein: CASSPDRGLLLNTEAFF.

The chain combines TRBV30 with TRBJ2-4, with a possible D match to TRBD1 (5 bases). CDR1 and CDR2 from the germline V gene are GTSNPN and SVGIG (reference sequence). The CDR3 spans 15 residues. V was clipped by 0 bases and J by 6 bases, with 15 bases between them. CDR3 sequence (DNA): TGTGCCTGGAGTGTACAGCTGGGGCAAGGAAACATTCAGTACTTC. Protein product: CAWSVQLGQGNIQYF.

The J gene is TRBJ2-5, the V gene TRBV7-9; 14 nucleotides line up with TRBD2. V dropped 5 bases and J dropped 4; count of bases not matched to a gene: 6. Germline lookup yields CDR1 SEHNR and CDR2 FQNEAQ (reference sequence). The CDR3 is made up of 16 amino acids. Here the CDR3 DNA reads TGTGCCAGCAGCCCGGGACTAGCGGGAGTTCGAGAGACCCAGTACTTC. Protein: CASSPGLAGVRETQYF.

J is TRBJ1-3 and V is TRBV5-6; no reliable D call. The CDR3 has 16 amino acids. The germline V gene has CDR1 SGHDT and CDR2 YYEEEE. V lost 4 bases and J 0 bases, leaving 14 bases between the germline ends. The CDR3 DNA reads as TGTGCCAGCAGCATCTCCGGGTTGACCTCTGGAAACACCATATATTTT. Its protein product is CASSISGLTSGNTIYF.

This clone was counted between two and nine times. Here the CDR3 DNA reads TGTGCCATCAGTGAGTCCTATCGACTAGCGGGGTCTCGGTGGACCGGGGAGCTGTTTTTT. Translated: CAISESYRLAGSRWTGELFF. V usage is TRBV10-3 and J usage is TRBJ2-2; 11 bases align to TRBD2. V shed 0 bases and J 5 bases; nucleotides not matched to a gene: 14. This CDR3 spans 20 amino acids. CDR1 ENHRY and CDR2 SYGVKD come from the germline V gene.

By share, this clone ranks as medium-sized. The chain carries TRBV21-1 and TRBJ1-4; the table's D call of TRBD1 was not tested on the DNA. TRBV21-1 is assigned pseudogene status. This CDR3 is 17 amino acids long. CDR3: CASSKSMAGTGSEKLFF. CDR3 nucleotides: TGTGCCAGCAGCAAATCGATGGCCGGGACAGGGAGTGAAAAACTGTTTTTT.

V usage is TRBV9 and J usage is TRBJ2-2; TRBD2 aligns across 8 bases. The CDR3 spans 15 residues. Germline lookup yields CDR1 SGDLS and CDR2 YYNGEE. The J segment lost 6 bases and the V segment lost 0 bases, leaving 4 bases of the junction unmatched. This CDR3 is CASSVGGLVPGELFF. In DNA, the CDR3 is TGTGCCAGCAGCGTAGGGGGACTAGTCCCCGGGGAGCTGTTTTTT.

The chain couples TRBV5-4 to TRBJ2-3; D is uncertain. The CDR3 has 14 residues. The germline gives CDR1 SGHNT, CDR2 YYREEE (reference sequence). Trimming removed 2 bases at V and 5 bases at J, with 12 bases between. CDR3 DNA sequence: TGTGCCAGCAGCTTTACCAGGTCTGGAGATACGCAGTATTTT. Translated, it gives CASSFTRSGDTQYF. Supplemented by reference TRBV5-4 and TRBJ2-3, the full variable domain reads ETGVTQSPTHLIKTRGQQVTLRCSSQSGHNTVSWYQQALGQGPQFIFQYYREEENGRGNFPPRFSGLQFPNYSSELNVNALELDDSALYLCASSFTRSGDTQYFGPGTRLTVL.

The genes are TRBV2 and TRBJ2-1; 7 bases fit TRBD2. Germline V lookup: CDR1 SNHLY, CDR2 FYNNEI. J gave up 4 bases and V 5 bases, and 8 bases lay outside the gene matches. The CDR3 is 15 residues long. The CDR3 here is CASSRELALYNEQFF. CDR3 DNA: TGTGCCAGCAGTCGGGAACTAGCGCTATACAATGAGCAGTTCTTC. Full variable domain (rest looked up from reference TRBV2 and TRBJ2-1): EPEVTQTPSHQVTQMGQEVILRCVPISNHLYFYWYRQILGQKVEFLVSFYNNEISEKSEIFDDQFSVERPDGSNFTLKIRSTKLEDSAMYFCASSRELALYNEQFFGPGTRLTVL.

The genes are TRBV28 and TRBJ2-7, with D possibly TRBD2 on 7 matching bases. This CDR3 is built from 15 residues. The ends were cut back, 4 bases at V and 0 bases at J, with 13 bases in the middle. CDR1 is MDHEN, CDR2 SYDVKM, per germline. The CDR3 coding sequence is TGTGCCAGCAGTTCTTCCGGGGGGCGCTCCTACGAGCAGTACTTC. Protein product: CASSSSGGRSYEQYF.

This clone was recorded once. The chain carries TRBV10-3 and TRBJ1-2; D is possibly TRBD1 (5 bases). V gave up 1 base and J gave up 6 bases, with 9 bases separating them. Germline CDR1 and CDR2: ENHRY and SYGVKD. The CDR3 totals 13 residues. The CDR3 here is CAISEFRVDGYTF. DNA of the CDR3: TGTGCCATCAGTGAGTTCAGGGTAGATGGCTACACCTTC.